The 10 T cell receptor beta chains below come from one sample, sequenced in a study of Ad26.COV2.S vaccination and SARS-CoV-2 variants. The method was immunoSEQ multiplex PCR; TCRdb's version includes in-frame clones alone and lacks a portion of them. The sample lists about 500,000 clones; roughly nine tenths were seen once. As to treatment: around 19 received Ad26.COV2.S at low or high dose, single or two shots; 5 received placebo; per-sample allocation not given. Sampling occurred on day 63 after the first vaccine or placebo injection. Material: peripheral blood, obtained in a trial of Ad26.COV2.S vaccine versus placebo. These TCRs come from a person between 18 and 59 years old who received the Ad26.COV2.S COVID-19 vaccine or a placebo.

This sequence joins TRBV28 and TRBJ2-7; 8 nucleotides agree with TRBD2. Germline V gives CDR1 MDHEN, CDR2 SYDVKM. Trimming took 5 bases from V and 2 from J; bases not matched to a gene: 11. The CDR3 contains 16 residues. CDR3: CASSPMTSAQPYEQYF. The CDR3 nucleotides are TGTGCCAGCAGTCCAATGACTAGCGCCCAACCCTACGAGCAGTACTTC. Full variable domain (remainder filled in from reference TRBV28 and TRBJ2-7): DVKVTQSSRYLVKRTGEKVFLECVQDMDHENMFWYRQDPGLGLRLIYFSYDVKMKEKGDIPEGYSVSREKKERFSLILESASTNQTSMYLCASSPMTSAQPYEQYFGPGTRLTVT.

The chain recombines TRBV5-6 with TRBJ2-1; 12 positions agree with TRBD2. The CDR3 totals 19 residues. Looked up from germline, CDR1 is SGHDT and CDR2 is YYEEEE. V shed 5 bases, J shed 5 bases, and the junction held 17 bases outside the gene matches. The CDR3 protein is CASRQTLAGGRERDNEQFF. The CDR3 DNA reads TGTGCCAGCAGACAAACACTAGCGGGGGGCCGGGAGCGGGACAATGAGCAGTTCTTC.

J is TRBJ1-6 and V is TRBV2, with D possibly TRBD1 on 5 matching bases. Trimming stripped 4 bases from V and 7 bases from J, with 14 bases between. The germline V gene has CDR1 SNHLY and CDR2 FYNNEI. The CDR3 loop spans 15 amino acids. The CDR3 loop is CASSGPGQNNSPLHF. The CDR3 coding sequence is TGTGCCAGCAGTGGACCAGGACAAAACAATTCACCCCTCCACTTT.

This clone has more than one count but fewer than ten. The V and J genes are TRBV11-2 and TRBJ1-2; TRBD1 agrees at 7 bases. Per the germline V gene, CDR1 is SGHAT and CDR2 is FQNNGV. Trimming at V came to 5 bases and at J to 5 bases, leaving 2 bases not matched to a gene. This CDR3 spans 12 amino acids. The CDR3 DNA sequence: TGTGCCAGCAGCCACAGGGGATATGGCTACACCTTC. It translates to CASSHRGYGYTF.

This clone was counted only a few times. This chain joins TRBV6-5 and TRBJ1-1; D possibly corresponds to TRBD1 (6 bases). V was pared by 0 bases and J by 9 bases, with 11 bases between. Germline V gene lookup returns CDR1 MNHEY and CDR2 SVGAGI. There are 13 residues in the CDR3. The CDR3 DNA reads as TGTGCCAGCAGTTACTCGAGACAGGCGAAAGCTTTCTTT. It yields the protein CASSYSRQAKAFF.

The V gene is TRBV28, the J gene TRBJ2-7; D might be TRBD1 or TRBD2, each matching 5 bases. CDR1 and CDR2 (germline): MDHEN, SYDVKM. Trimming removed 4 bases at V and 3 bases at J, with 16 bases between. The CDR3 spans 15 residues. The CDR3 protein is CASSSPPEGRYEQYF. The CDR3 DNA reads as TGTGCCAGCAGTTCCCCCCCAGAGGGACGCTACGAGCAGTACTTC.

Here the CDR3 DNA reads TGTGCCAGCAGTGAATACAGGGCCCGAGGGGCTTTCTTT. The encoded protein is CASSEYRARGAFF. The chain joins TRBV25-1 to TRBJ1-1; possible D gene TRBD1, 5 bases. This CDR3 is built from 13 residues. Germline V gene data show CDR1 as MGHDK and CDR2 as SYGVNS. The V and J ends lost 0 bases and 11 bases respectively, with 13 bases between them.

Here the CDR3 DNA reads TGTGCCAGCAGTTACTCGGTGGGGGGGGACACTGAAGCTTTCTTT. It encodes CASSYSVGGDTEAFF. The chain uses TRBV6-5 and TRBJ1-1; possibly TRBD1 for D (5 bases). CDR1 and CDR2 (germline): MNHEY, SVGAGI. Trimming took 0 bases from V and 3 from J, leaving 11 bases between them. This CDR3 is built from 15 residues.

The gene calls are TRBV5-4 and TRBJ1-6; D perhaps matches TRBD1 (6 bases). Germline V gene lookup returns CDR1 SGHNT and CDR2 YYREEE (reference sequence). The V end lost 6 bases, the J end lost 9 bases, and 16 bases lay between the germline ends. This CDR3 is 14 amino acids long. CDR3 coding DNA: TGTGCCAGCACAATTACAGGGTTAGGTTCACCCCTCCACTTT. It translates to CASTITGLGSPLHF.

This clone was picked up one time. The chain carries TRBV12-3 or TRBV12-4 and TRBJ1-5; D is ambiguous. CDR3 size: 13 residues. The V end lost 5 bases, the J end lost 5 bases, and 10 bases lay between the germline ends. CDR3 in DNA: TGTGCCAGCAGTCCGCAAACCGATCAGCCCCAGCATTTT. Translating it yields CASSPQTDQPQHF.